A single sample gave rise to the 2 T cell receptor beta chains below, sequenced in a study of T cell responses to AZD1222 COVID-19 vaccine. The repertoire was sequenced with immunoSEQ multiplex PCR; TCRdb's copy has only in-frame clones and lacks some. The table includes 100,000 to 120,000 clones, roughly nine tenths detected once. The sequencing used peripheral blood, collected on day 0 of AZD1222 vaccination. These TCRs come from an adult in good health.

The chain employs TRBV18 and TRBJ1-5; D uncertain. The CDR3 runs to 14 residues. Germline V gene lookup returns CDR1 KGHSH and CDR2 LQKENI. The V end was cut by 2 bases, the J end by 4 bases, with 9 bases between. The CDR3 loop reads CASSPGFGNQPQHF. The CDR3 coding sequence is TGTGCCAGCTCACCAGGGTTCGGGAATCAGCCCCAGCATTTT.

By sample fraction, this clone is medium-sized. The chain joins TRBV4-2 to TRBJ2-3; 14 positions match TRBD2. The germline V gene encodes CDR1 LGHNA and CDR2 YNFKEQ. The CDR3 covers 16 residues. V lost 1 base to trimming and J lost 4 bases; unmatched junction nucleotides: 1. Here the CDR3 reads CASSQGLAGGPDTQYF. DNA of the CDR3: TGTGCCAGCAGCCAAGGACTAGCGGGGGGGCCAGATACGCAGTATTTT.